The 29 T cell receptor beta chains in this list originate from one sample, sequenced in a study of kidney transplant recipient with SARS-CoV-2 infection. TCRdb processed the reads anew with MiXCR; each CDR3 protein has one entry. The sample contains under 300,000 distinct CDR3 sequences, roughly 26% of which appear only once. The material was a blood sample, obtained at baseline and on day 111 from a kidney transplant recipient. Every receptor here comes from a male patient aged 25-45 years who had COVID-19 and was a kidney transplant recipient. Some T cells may trace back to the graft donor.

This clonotype was found many times. This rearrangement joins TRBV20-1 to TRBJ2-7, with D unclear. Looked up from germline, CDR1 is DFQATT and CDR2 is SNEGSKA (reference sequence). V was pared by 4 bases and J by 6 bases, with 7 bases between. This CDR3 has 10 amino acids. CDR3 in amino acids: CSAKVGEQYF. The CDR3 DNA is TGCAGTGCTAAAGTTGGCGAGCAGTACTTC.

This clonotype occurred a few times. The chain combines TRBV20-1 with TRBJ1-1, with a possible D match to TRBD1 (5 bases). Looked up from germline, CDR1 is DFQATT and CDR2 is SNEGSKA (reference sequence). V lost 3 bases to trimming and J lost 0 bases, with 5 bases between them. The CDR3 covers 12 residues. CDR3 residues: CSARGVNTEAFF. The DNA of the CDR3 is TGCAGTGCTAGGGGGGTGAACACTGAAGCTTTCTTT.

This clonotype was counted a few times. The chain recombines TRBV4-2 with TRBJ2-1; 8 nucleotides align to TRBD2. This CDR3 is built from 16 residues. V lost 8 bases, J lost 0 bases, and 9 bases stayed unmatched. Germline V gene data show CDR1 as LGHNA and CDR2 as YNFKEQ. The CDR3 is CASSQKREISYNEQFF. The CDR3 nucleotides are TGTGCCAGCTCCCAAAAGCGGGAGATCTCCTACAATGAGCAGTTCTTC.

This clonotype occurred many times. J is TRBJ1-2 and V is TRBV6-9; D unresolved. CDR3 length: 17 amino acids. Trimming cost V 5 bases and J 4 bases, with 23 bases left between them. Germline lookup yields CDR1 MNHGY and CDR2 SVAAGI. As DNA, the CDR3 is TGTGCCAGCAGTACAAGGCAGCCTTACGGAAAGACCTATGGCTACACCTTC. Its protein is CASSTRQPYGKTYGYTF.

At least ten counts were recorded for this clonotype. The rearrangement uses TRBV5-1 and TRBJ1-6; D not certain. The CDR3 is made up of 14 amino acids. V was clipped by 0 bases and J by 6 bases, with 7 bases between them. Germline V gene sequence: CDR1 SGHRS, CDR2 YFSETQ. Here the CDR3 reads CASSLEAGNSPLHF. Here the CDR3 DNA reads TGCGCCAGCAGCTTGGAGGCAGGTAATTCACCCCTCCACTTT.

This clonotype came up many times. The V and J genes are TRBV7-3 and TRBJ2-1, with D tentatively TRBD1 or TRBD2 (6 bases each). CDR1 is SGHTA and CDR2 is FQGTGA in the germline V gene. The CDR3 is made up of 13 amino acids. The ends were cut back, 8 bases at V and 3 bases at J, with 11 bases in the middle. Here the CDR3 DNA reads TGTGCCAGCGGGGGCGGGGTCTACAATGAGCAGTTCTTC. Encoded protein: CASGGGVYNEQFF.

This clonotype has just a few counts. The chain uses TRBV6-5 and TRBJ2-1; 11 bases match TRBD2. After removal of 0 bases from V and 5 bases from J, the junction contained 3 bases not matched to a gene. Germline values: CDR1 MNHEY, CDR2 SVGAGI. This CDR3 region has 16 residues. The CDR3, as DNA: TGTGCCAGCAGTTACTCGGGACTAGCGGAGGACAATGAGCAGTTCTTC. Its protein is CASSYSGLAEDNEQFF.

This clonotype was seen only a few times. The V gene is TRBV5-8, the J gene TRBJ1-3; D might be TRBD1 (5 bases). Trimming removed 3 bases from V and 2 bases from J, with 12 bases in between. The CDR3 has 15 amino acids. Germline assignment: CDR1 SGHTS and CDR2 YDEGEE. The CDR3 region is CASSWGGTAGNTIYF. The CDR3 nucleotides are TGTGCCAGCAGCTGGGGGGGGACCGCTGGAAACACCATATATTTT.

This clonotype appeared a few times. The chain employs TRBV28 and TRBJ2-3; a weak D match, TRBD1 (5 bases). In germline, CDR1 is MDHEN, CDR2 SYDVKM. Between the trimmed V and J ends, which lost 6 bases and 4 bases, there was a span of 14 bases. The CDR3 is 14 residues long. This CDR3 reads CASRYPAGSDTQYF. The CDR3, as DNA: TGTGCCAGCAGGTATCCCGCAGGGTCAGATACGCAGTATTTT.

About this clonotype itself: With a much larger clone just one base away, this may be a read error. The V gene is TRBV21-1, the J gene TRBJ2-3. TRBV21-1 represents a pseudogene. CDR3 size: 17 residues. The CDR3, as DNA: TGTGCCGGCAGACCAGGTATAGCTACAGTCATGCAAGATACGCAGTATTTT. Its protein is CAGRPGIATVMQDTQYF.

The sample holds many counts of this clonotype. The genes are TRBV4-3 and TRBJ1-2; unclear D gene. Germline assignment: CDR1 LGHNA and CDR2 YSLEER. Trimming shortened V by 4 bases and J by 4 bases, and 22 bases separated the two germline ends. The CDR3 consists of 17 residues. CDR3 coding DNA: TGCGCCAGCAGCCGGTGGGGAGGACGTCGAAAGACCTATGGCTACACCTTC. Encoded protein: CASSRWGGRRKTYGYTF.

This clonotype came up many times. The chain combines TRBV28 with TRBJ1-2; TRBD1 agrees at 9 bases. CDR1 and CDR2 (germline): MDHEN, SYDVKM. The CDR3 is made up of 15 amino acids. The ends lost 1 base at V and 6 bases at J; junction bases unmatched: 6. The CDR3 is CASSLFVRTGDGYTF. In nucleotides, the CDR3 is TGTGCCAGCAGTTTATTTGTCCGGACAGGGGATGGCTACACCTTC.

The genes are TRBV20-1 and TRBJ2-3, with TRBD2 identical over 7 bases. V shed 7 bases and J 3 bases; nucleotides not matched to a gene: 7. The CDR3 contains 13 residues. Germline-derived CDR1 and CDR2 are DFQATT and SNEGSKA (reference sequence). CDR3 coding DNA: TGCAGTGGTTGCAGCGGGGAAACAGATACGCAGTATTTT. Protein: CSGCSGETDTQYF.

On this clonotype itself: A much larger clone sits a single nucleotide away, making a read error possible. The rearrangement uses TRBV15 and TRBJ1-1; no reliable D call. Trimming cost V 7 bases and J 0 bases, with 12 bases left between them. The CDR3 has 14 residues. Germline V gene lookup returns CDR1 LNHNV and CDR2 YYDKDF (reference sequence). CDR3 sequence (DNA): TGTGCCACCAACGGGCGACCCCTGAACACTGAAGCTTTCTTT. Encoded protein: CATNGRPLNTEAFF. The variable domain in full, completed from reference TRBV15 and TRBJ1-1, reads DAMVIQNPRYQVTQFGKPVTLSCSQTLNHNVMYWYQQKSSQAPKLLFHYYDKDFNNEADTPDNFQSRRPNTSFCFLDIRSPGLGDTAMYLCATNGRPLNTEAFFGQGTRLTVV.

Comment on this clonotype: A read error is possible here, since a much larger clone lies one base away. The chain carries TRBV5-5 and TRBJ1-6; 9 bases fit TRBD1. This CDR3 has 17 residues. The V and J ends lost 10 bases and 1 base, in that order; junction bases with no gene match: 12. Germline lookup yields CDR1 SGHKS and CDR2 YYEKEE (reference sequence). The CDR3 protein is CAGTDRGTGSYNSPLHF. The CDR3 nucleotides read TGTGCCGGCACAGACAGGGGGACAGGGTCCTATAATTCACCCCTCCACTTT.

At least ten counts were recorded for this clonotype. The gene calls are TRBV3-1 and TRBJ2-5; D remains unclear. The CDR3 covers 17 residues. Trimming shortened V by 5 bases and J by 5 bases, and 24 bases separated the two germline ends. CDR1 and CDR2 from the germline V gene are LGHDT and YNNKEL (reference sequence). CDR3 in amino acids: CASSFRAPISFSETQYF. The CDR3 nucleotides are TGTGCCAGCAGCTTTCGCGCTCCCATTTCTTTCTCTGAGACCCAGTACTTC.

This clonotype came up many times. The genes are TRBV6-2 or TRBV6-3 and TRBJ1-5, with 11 bases lining up with TRBD1. The CDR3 is 14 amino acids. Germline trimming cut 6 bases from V and 6 bases from J; bases unmatched to any gene: 4. Germline values: CDR1 MNHEY, CDR2 SVGEGT. The CDR3 coding sequence is TGTGCCAGCAGGGGACAGGGGGTATTTCAGCCCCAGCATTTT. Amino acids: CASRGQGVFQPQHF.

As regards this clonotype: This may stem from a read error, because a much larger clone lies one nucleotide away. This chain uses TRBV5-4 with TRBJ2-2; TRBD2 matches at 7 bases. The CDR3 is made up of 17 amino acids. Germline V gene data show CDR1 as SGHNT and CDR2 as YYREEE (reference sequence). The CDR3 reads CAGSLEASGANTGELFF. CDR3 DNA: TGTGCCGGCAGCTTGGAGGCTAGCGGAGCGAACACCGGGGAGCTGTTTTTT.

As for this clonotype: Given a much more abundant clone one base away, this may be a read error. The V and J genes are TRBV23-1 and TRBJ1-2; no clear D gene. TRBV23-1 is flagged as an ORF with uncertain function. Trimming left V 5 bases short and J 4 bases short, with 23 bases between. The CDR3 covers 17 residues. The CDR3 region is CASSRLQLRRKTYGYTF. The CDR3 bases are TGCGCCAGCAGTAGGTTACAGCTACGCAGAAAGACCTATGGCTACACCTTC.

The sample holds a few counts of this clonotype. This sequence joins TRBV20-1 and TRBJ1-2; D gene uncertain. Between the trimmed V and J ends, which lost 5 bases and 7 bases, there was a span of 26 bases. Germline CDR1 DFQATT, CDR2 SNEGSKA (reference sequence). CDR3 length equals 16 residues. CDR3 region: CSALSPLFRKTCGYTF. The CDR3 coding sequence is TGCAGTGCTTTGAGCCCGCTGTTTCGAAAGACCTGTGGCTACACCTTC.

This clonotype has ten or more counts. This chain uses TRBV27 with TRBJ2-7; D is undetermined. CDR3 length: 14 amino acids. V lost 7 bases and J 1 base, leaving 14 bases between the germline ends. CDR1 is MNHEY and CDR2 is SMNVEV in the germline V gene (reference sequence). CDR3 amino acids: CASMNRVRSYEQYF. For the CDR3, the DNA is TGTGCCAGCATGAACCGGGTGAGGTCCTACGAGCAGTACTTC.

This clonotype showed up many times. This chain links TRBV6-2 or TRBV6-3 with TRBJ1-1; possible D gene TRBD1, 5 bases. The germline V gene has CDR1 MNHEY and CDR2 SVGEGT. The CDR3 is made up of 11 amino acids. With 0 bases removed from V and 10 bases from J, the gap between germline ends came to 6 bases. The CDR3 DNA sequence: TGTGCCAGCAGTTACTCCAGGGCAGCTTTCTTT. This codes for CASSYSRAAFF.

This clonotype was seen many times. The chain links TRBV30 to TRBJ1-2; D gene unclear. V was shortened by 5 bases and J by 4 bases, with 23 bases between the two germline ends. Germline assignment: CDR1 GTSNPN and CDR2 SVGIG (reference sequence). The CDR3 is made up of 16 amino acids. The CDR3 is CAWVYKRYRKTYGYTF. For the CDR3, the DNA is TGTGCCTGGGTATATAAGCGTTATAGAAAGACCTATGGCTACACCTTC.

This clonotype was detected only once. A much larger clone differs by one base, so this may be a read error. The genes are TRBV5-1 and TRBJ1-4; TRBD1 matches 7 bases. The CDR3 extends over 13 amino acids. Germline V gives CDR1 SGHRS, CDR2 YFSETQ. In DNA, the CDR3 is TGCACCAGCAGCTGGGGACAGAATGAAAAACTGTTTTTT. Protein product: CTSSWGQNEKLFF. The complete variable domain, with remaining parts taken from reference TRBV5-1 and TRBJ1-4, reads KAGVTQTPRYLIKTRGQQVTLSCSPISGHRSVSWYQQTPGQGLQFLFEYFSETQRNKGNFPGRFSGRQFSNSRSEMNVSTLELGDSALYLCTSSWGQNEKLFFGSGTQLSVL.

This clonotype appeared many times. This chain connects TRBV7-6 to TRBJ2-1; D unresolved. This CDR3 contains 11 residues. V was clipped by 5 bases and J by 7 bases, with 6 bases between them. Germline values: CDR1 SGHVS, CDR2 FNYEAQ. CDR3 DNA: TGTGCCAGCAGCGCACATAATGAGCAGTTCTTC. Protein: CASSAHNEQFF.

In its sample, this clonotype was seen many times. The J gene is TRBJ1-6, the V gene TRBV28, with D hard to call. The CDR3 runs to 15 residues. Trimming pared 8 bases from V and 4 bases from J, leaving 15 bases between. Per germline, CDR1 MDHEN and CDR2 SYDVKM. The CDR3 here is CASRPFGEYNSPLHF. The CDR3 DNA sequence: TGTGCCAGCCGGCCTTTTGGGGAATATAATTCACCCCTCCACTTT.

To note about this clonotype: It differs at one base from a far larger clone, so likely a read error. The chain couples TRBV12-3 or TRBV12-4 to TRBJ2-4; D ambiguous. Gene TRBJ1-2 matches the end of the DNA better, so the J call may be wrong. The CDR3 is made up of 13 amino acids. CDR3 protein: CANSFASLRGYTF. CDR3 nucleotides: TGTGCCAACAGTTTTGCCAGCCTAAGAGGCTACACCTTC.

This clonotype has a count of ten or more. V is TRBV28 and J is TRBJ1-4; D not resolved. The CDR3 spans 13 residues. Per the germline V gene, CDR1 is MDHEN and CDR2 is SYDVKM. The germline V and J ends were trimmed by 9 bases and 0 bases, with 8 bases remaining between them. CDR3 DNA: TGTGCCAGTTTACCCACAACTAATGAAAAACTGTTTTTT. It translates to CASLPTTNEKLFF.

This clonotype appeared many times. The chain has TRBV11-3 and TRBJ2-7, with D maybe TRBD2 (6 bases). The germline gives CDR1 SGHNT, CDR2 YENEEA. The CDR3 extends over 14 amino acids. Between the trimmed V and J ends, which lost 2 bases and 6 bases, there was a span of 14 bases. This CDR3 is CASSLWGETGEQYF. DNA for the CDR3: TGTGCCAGCAGCTTATGGGGGGAGACGGGCGAGCAGTACTTC.